This TCR beta chain was sequenced for a study of radiotherapy plus CTLA-4 blockade in lung cancer (dated 2018 in TCRdb). For context, the study as a whole: Among the enrolled patients, about 19% had an objective response, and roughly 30% reached disease control. Beyond this particular receptor, the publication reports: After treatment with radiotherapy and ipilimumab, TCR clones that came from tumors expanded in the peripheral blood. The strongest predictors of response, as reported, were early dynamic changes in blood T cell clones along with a rise in serum interferon-beta after radiation.

The study tested focal radiation therapy combined with CTLA-4 blockade (ipilimumab) in patients with chemo-refractory metastatic non-small-cell lung cancer. V loses 5 bases at its end and J loses 7 bases; junction bases beyond the gene matches: 6. CDR1 and CDR2 (SEHNR, FQNEAQ) derive from the germline V gene (reference sequence). Including cysteine and phenylalanine, the CDR3 has 13 amino acids. CDR3 DNA is the only sequence kept; it has 39 bases, read in frame from the first base. Preparation of the library involved the immunoSEQ multiplex PCR assay. TCRdb provides this immuneACCESS table in a form limited to in-frame rearrangements. Some clones are lacking; in checked studies, under half of them reflect an unresolved V gene, and why the rest are absent is not known. The sample yields about 40,000 clones; roughly 79% were counted once. The top ten constitute 20% to 30% of the sample. For this clone: Its antigen remains unidentified. No much larger clone is present one base from it, and per-base qualities are unavailable.

The specimen comprised peripheral blood, sampled from a patient treated with radiotherapy plus ipilimumab. This chain joins TRBV7-9 to TRBJ1-2; 8 of the junction bases match TRBD1. The TCR originated in a human donor with non-small cell lung cancer that progressed on radiotherapy plus ipilimumab. This receptor carries the CDR3 CASSPGQGPGYTF. The nucleotides read TGTGCCAGCAGCCCCGGACAGGGTCCTGGCTACACCTTC.